This TCR beta chain was identified during a study of T cell responses to AZD1222 COVID-19 vaccine. Findings and limits, study-wide: Clonal diversity may have been underestimated in mostly white British donors.

The length of the CDR3 is 15 residues. Trimming shortened V by 4 bases and J by 4 bases, and 17 bases separated the two germline ends. Per germline, CDR1 LNHDA and CDR2 SQIVND (reference sequence). As concerns this clone: Its target is unknown.

The table came from immunoSEQ multiplex PCR; TCRdb's copy has only in-frame clones and leaves some out. Among 75,000 to 100,000 clones listed, 80% to 90% were seen once. This sequence originates from an adult in good health. This specimen was peripheral blood, taken on day 0 of MenACWY control vaccination. The chain uses TRBV19 and TRBJ2-7; D assignment may be TRBD1 or TRBD2 (7 bases each). The CDR3: CASSSRHRGGYEQYF. CDR3 DNA: TGTGCCAGTAGTAGCCGACACAGGGGAGGGTACGAGCAGTACTTC. Full variable domain (missing parts from reference TRBV19 and TRBJ2-7): DGGITQSPKYLFRKEGQNVTLSCEQNLNHDAMYWYRQDPGQGLRLIYYSQIVNDFQKGDIAEGYSVSREKKESFPLTVTSAQKNPTAFYLCASSSRHRGGYEQYFGPGTRLTVT.